One sample yielded the 27 T cell receptor beta chains listed below, sequenced in a study of cytomegalovirus exposure and HLA in healthy donors. This PCR relied on a set of 60 Vbeta primers and 13 Jbeta primers. TCRdb keeps only in-frame clones here, not all; method: immunoSEQ multiplex PCR. This table holds roughly 99,000 clones, less than 85% found once. Sequences were obtained from PBMCs. The source is a woman aged 40 to 50 in good health and CMV-seropositive.

The genes are TRBV29-1 and TRBJ1-1, with TRBD1 identical over 7 bases. The CDR3 runs to 13 residues. Germline V CDR1 and CDR2: SQVTM, ANQGSEA. With V trimmed by 6 bases and J by 6 bases, 10 bases remained unmatched. The CDR3, as DNA: TGCAGCGTGTCACAGGGGCGTGGGGCTGAAGCTTTCTTT. Translation: CSVSQGRGAEAFF. The variable domain in full, with the rest retrieved from reference TRBV29-1 and TRBJ1-1, is SAVISQKPSRDICQRGTSLTIQCQVDSQVTMMFWYRQQPGQSLTLIATANQGSEATYESGFVIDKFPISRPNLTFSTLTVSNMSPEDSSIYLCSVSQGRGAEAFFGQGTRLTVV.

This clone has a handful of counts. The chain combines TRBV28 with TRBJ1-5; weak D call: TRBD1 (6 bases). The CDR3 covers 14 residues. Trimming pared 2 bases from V and 6 bases from J, leaving 11 bases between. In germline, CDR1 is MDHEN, CDR2 SYDVKM. The chain's CDR3 is CASSLPGGAQPQHF. The CDR3 DNA reads as TGTGCCAGCAGTTTACCGGGGGGGGCTCAGCCCCAGCATTTT.

V is TRBV27 and J is TRBJ2-2, with 7 bases aligning to TRBD1. Germline lookup yields CDR1 MNHEY and CDR2 SMNVEV (reference sequence). V shed 5 bases, J shed 6 bases, and the junction held 9 bases outside the gene matches. The CDR3 sequence is 15 residues long. The CDR3, as DNA: TGTGCCAGCAGTCCACGCGACAGGGATCCCGGGGAGCTGTTTTTT. It yields the protein CASSPRDRDPGELFF.

The sample holds a few counts of this clone. The chain couples TRBV7-8 to TRBJ1-2, with a weak D call TRBD1 (5 bases). The CDR3 sequence is 14 residues long. The V gene lost 5 bases and the J gene lost 3 bases, with 13 bases spanning the gap. Germline CDR1 SGHVS, CDR2 FQNEAQ. The CDR3 coding sequence is TGTGCCAGCAGCCCCTCAAGGGGTGACTATGGCTACACCTTC. Its protein product is CASSPSRGDYGYTF.

The rearrangement links TRBV30 to TRBJ1-1; D is ambiguous. CDR1 is GTSNPN, CDR2 SVGIG, per germline (reference sequence). V dropped 2 bases and J dropped 1 base, with 11 bases sitting between them. CDR3 size: 14 residues. As DNA, the CDR3 is TGTGCCTGGAGTTGGCCAGGTCAGAACACTGAAGCTTTCTTT. Protein sequence: CAWSWPGQNTEAFF.

The chain employs TRBV7-3 and TRBJ2-7, with 9 bases that match TRBD1. The CDR3 length is 13 residues. J gave up 5 bases and V 5 bases, and 4 bases lay outside the gene matches. Germline V gene sequence: CDR1 SGHTA, CDR2 FQGTGA. The CDR3 sequence is CASSRDREDEQYF. The DNA of the CDR3 is TGTGCCAGCAGCCGGGACAGGGAAGACGAGCAGTACTTC.

This chain connects TRBV30 to TRBJ2-7; the match to TRBD2 covers 13 bases. The length of the CDR3 is 14 residues. Germline CDR1 and CDR2: GTSNPN and SVGIG (reference sequence). The trim removed 3 bases at V and 7 bases at J, leaving 6 bases unmatched. The CDR3 nucleotides read TGTGCCTGGAGCCCCGGACTAGCGGGGGAGGAGCAGTACTTC. Residues: CAWSPGLAGEEQYF.

The rearrangement uses TRBV5-4 and TRBJ1-2; D not certain. Germline V gene sequence: CDR1 SGHNT, CDR2 YYREEE (reference sequence). Between the trimmed V and J ends, which lost 4 bases and 4 bases, there was a span of 11 bases. The CDR3 totals 13 residues. CDR3 loop: CASSAAFPYGYTF. CDR3 coding DNA: TGTGCCAGCAGCGCGGCCTTCCCCTATGGCTACACCTTC.

The V call is TRBV6-5, the J call TRBJ1-4, with D possibly matching TRBD1 (6 bases). The V end lost 11 bases, the J end lost 5 bases, and 12 bases lay between the germline ends. Germline-derived CDR1 and CDR2 are MNHEY and SVGAGI. The CDR3 length is 12 residues. The CDR3 here is CAVRGWNEKLFF. Written as DNA, the CDR3 is TGTGCCGTAAGGGGGTGGAATGAAAAACTGTTTTTT.

The chain recombines TRBV10-3 with TRBJ1-3; D gene ambiguous. This CDR3 has 13 amino acids. Trimming left V 6 bases short and J 0 bases short, with 6 bases between. Germline V gene lookup returns CDR1 ENHRY and CDR2 SYGVKD. CDR3 protein: CAIRKSSGNTIYF. CDR3 DNA sequence: TGTGCCATCAGGAAGAGCTCTGGAAACACCATATATTTT.

The V and J genes are TRBV5-1 and TRBJ2-3; 9 bases are shared with TRBD2. Germline V gene sequence: CDR1 SGHRS, CDR2 YFSETQ. The CDR3 consists of 14 residues. V lost 4 bases and J lost 6; bases outside the gene matches: 6. DNA for the CDR3: TGCGCCAGCAGCCCCGGGACTAGCCTTGATACGCAGTATTTT. Encoded protein: CASSPGTSLDTQYF.

V is TRBV30 and J is TRBJ1-4; TRBD1 matches 7 bases. V dropped 3 bases and J dropped 5; count of bases not matched to a gene: 6. Germline V gene sequence: CDR1 GTSNPN, CDR2 SVGIG (reference sequence). This CDR3 is built from 14 residues. This CDR3 is CAWSPDRVNEKLFF. In DNA, the CDR3 is TGTGCCTGGAGCCCCGACAGGGTCAATGAAAAACTGTTTTTT.

The V gene is TRBV25-1, the J gene TRBJ2-1, with 14 bases lining up with TRBD2. Germline lookup yields CDR1 MGHDK and CDR2 SYGVNS. This CDR3 is built from 15 residues. V shed 8 bases, J shed 6 bases, and the junction held 6 bases outside the gene matches. The CDR3 region has the DNA TGTGCCAGCCTTCCGGGACTAGCGGGGGCCAATGAGCAGTTCTTC. Translation: CASLPGLAGANEQFF. The variable domain in full, completed from reference TRBV25-1 and TRBJ2-1, reads EADIYQTPRYLVIGTGKKITLECSQTMGHDKMYWYQQDPGMELHLIHYSYGVNSTEKGDLSSESTVSRIRTEHFPLTLESARPSHTSQYLCASLPGLAGANEQFFGPGTRLTVL.

The chain is built from TRBV25-1 and TRBJ1-2; D uncertain. From germline, CDR1 is MGHDK and CDR2 SYGVNS. V gave up 4 bases and J gave up 2 bases, with 5 bases separating them. The CDR3 runs to 12 residues. In DNA form, the CDR3 reads TGTGCCAGCAGTGTCCAGAACTATGGCTACACCTTC. Protein product: CASSVQNYGYTF.

CDR3 in amino acids: CASSAHQGALNQPQHF. The CDR3 coding sequence is TGTGCCAGTAGTGCTCACCAGGGGGCTCTCAATCAGCCCCAGCATTTT. This chain links TRBV19 with TRBJ1-5, with 8 nucleotides matching TRBD1. The junction had 9 bases not matched to a gene; V was cut back by 5 bases and J by 3 bases. Germline CDR1 reads LNHDA; CDR2 reads SQIVND (reference sequence). CDR3 length: 16 amino acids.

This chain connects TRBV18 to TRBJ1-4; perhaps TRBD1 as D (6 bases). Between the trimmed V and J ends, which lost 3 bases and 8 bases, there was a span of 13 bases. Per germline, CDR1 KGHSH and CDR2 LQKENI. This CDR3 is 14 amino acids long. This chain's CDR3 is CASSPRAGEEKLFF. CDR3 sequence (DNA): TGTGCCAGCTCACCTAGGGCAGGGGAGGAAAAACTGTTTTTT.

This chain uses TRBV27 with TRBJ1-2, with 10 bases lining up with TRBD1. This CDR3 has 13 residues. Germline assignment: CDR1 MNHEY and CDR2 SMNVEV (reference sequence). V was clipped by 4 bases and J by 4 bases; unmatched bases: 0. For the CDR3, the DNA is TGTGCCAGCAGTTGGACAGGGGGCTATGGCTACACCTTC. Protein: CASSWTGGYGYTF.

This chain links TRBV2 with TRBJ2-6; 7 positions match TRBD1. CDR1 and CDR2 (germline): SNHLY, FYNNEI. V was clipped by 9 bases and J by 2 bases; unmatched bases: 4. The CDR3 contains 14 residues. The DNA of the CDR3 is TGTGCCAGATACGGGACAGCTGGGGCCAACGTCCTGACTTTC. Translated: CARYGTAGANVLTF.

The J gene is TRBJ2-3, the V gene TRBV10-1; 10 bases line up with TRBD1. This CDR3 contains 14 residues. Germline values: CDR1 WNHNN, CDR2 SYGVQD (reference sequence). V trimming: 5 bases; J trimming: 3 bases; junction bases outside the gene matches: 2. CDR3 sequence: CASSKGQGTDTQYF. The CDR3 DNA is TGCGCCAGCAGTAAGGGACAGGGGACAGATACGCAGTATTTT.

The chain is built from TRBV30 and TRBJ1-2; 8 nucleotides match TRBD1. After removal of 3 bases from V and 2 bases from J, the junction contained 8 bases not matched to a gene. Germline CDR1 GTSNPN, CDR2 SVGIG (reference sequence). The CDR3 has 15 amino acids. The CDR3 nucleotides are TGTGCCTGGAGGGCCAAGGGGACAGGAAACTATGGCTACACCTTC. It specifies CAWRAKGTGNYGYTF.

This clone was seen once. V is TRBV5-1 and J is TRBJ2-5, with TRBD1 matching over 9 bases. Trimming at V came to 4 bases and at J to 4 bases, leaving 5 bases not matched to a gene. Germline V gene lookup returns CDR1 SGHRS and CDR2 YFSETQ. The CDR3 runs to 14 residues. The CDR3: CASSPGTGRETQYF. CDR3 nucleotide sequence: TGCGCCAGCAGCCCAGGGACAGGGAGAGAGACCCAGTACTTC.

The CDR3 nucleotides are TGTGCCAGCAGTGCGGGACACTTCAATCAGCCCCAGCATTTT. Translating gives CASSAGHFNQPQHF. The J gene is TRBJ1-5, the V gene TRBV2; weak D call: TRBD1 (6 bases). V lost 4 bases and J 3 bases, leaving 10 bases between the germline ends. The CDR3 totals 14 residues. Per germline, CDR1 SNHLY and CDR2 FYNNEI.

This clone occurred a few times. The genes are TRBV16 and TRBJ2-5, with a weak D call TRBD2 (5 bases). The germline gives CDR1 KGHSY, CDR2 FQNENV. The CDR3 runs 15 residues. V was shortened by 2 bases and J by 4 bases, with 14 bases between the two germline ends. Here the CDR3 DNA reads TGTGCCAGCAGCCAACTGGACTCCCGAGGAGAGACCCAGTACTTC. This translates into CASSQLDSRGETQYF. Looking up the rest from reference TRBV16 and TRBJ2-5 gives the full variable domain: GEEVAQTPKHLVRGEGQKAKLYCAPIKGHSYVFWYQQVLKNEFKFLISFQNENVFDETGMPKERFSAKCLPNSPCSLEIQATKLEDSAVYFCASSQLDSRGETQYFGPGTRLLVL.

V usage is TRBV29-1 and J usage is TRBJ1-5, with D unresolved. V was clipped by 7 bases and J by 6 bases, with 16 bases between them. The germline gives CDR1 SQVTM, CDR2 ANQGSEA. The CDR3 has 13 amino acids. Here the CDR3 DNA reads TGCAGCGCCGGGAACCTGGCCGGTCAGCCCCAGCATTTT. It codes for CSAGNLAGQPQHF.

The gene calls are TRBV7-9 and TRBJ2-1; D gene ambiguous. Trimming removed 8 bases from V and 7 bases from J, with 15 bases in between. Germline V CDR1 and CDR2: SEHNR, FQNEAQ (reference sequence). CDR3 length equals 13 residues. The CDR3 DNA sequence: TGTGCCAGCCTTGAAGCGAATAGGAATGAGCAGTTCTTC. Residues: CASLEANRNEQFF. The full variable domain, completed using reference TRBV7-9 and TRBJ2-1, is DTGVSQNPRHKITKRGQNVTFRCDPISEHNRLYWYRQTLGQGPEFLTYFQNEAQLEKSRLLSDRFSAERPKGSFSTLEIQRTEQGDSAMYLCASLEANRNEQFFGPGTRLTVL.

The J gene is TRBJ2-2, the V gene TRBV5-1; 8 bases are a match to TRBD1. This CDR3 is built from 14 residues. Germline CDR1 reads SGHRS; CDR2 reads YFSETQ. V lost 4 bases and J lost 4; bases outside the gene matches: 3. CDR3 residues: CASSAGQGTGELFF. The CDR3 bases are TGCGCCAGCAGCGCTGGACAGGGCACCGGGGAGCTGTTTTTT. Full variable domain (outside the CDR3, taken from reference TRBV5-1 and TRBJ2-2): KAGVTQTPRYLIKTRGQQVTLSCSPISGHRSVSWYQQTPGQGLQFLFEYFSETQRNKGNFPGRFSGRQFSNSRSEMNVSTLELGDSALYLCASSAGQGTGELFFGEGSRLTVL.

V and J are TRBV7-9 and TRBJ2-3, with 10 bases matching TRBD1. This CDR3 region has 14 residues. With 5 bases clipped from V and 4 bases from J, the junction kept 3 bases outside the gene matches. Germline V gene lookup returns CDR1 SEHNR and CDR2 FQNEAQ (reference sequence). CDR3 nucleotides: TGTGCCAGCAGCCGGGACAGGGGACCAGATACGCAGTATTTT. Residues: CASSRDRGPDTQYF.